This T cell receptor (beta chain) comes out of a study of blood T cell repertoires in COVID-19. Overall study: The cDNA or gDNA used as material had been derived from T cells, B-cell-depleted T cells, or PBMCs.

Germline V lookup: CDR1 PRHDT, CDR2 FYEKMQ (reference sequence). The CDR3 totals 14 residues. V shed 3 bases, J shed 7 bases, and the junction held 8 bases outside the gene matches. Per the original methods: Scientists estimated how many nucleated cells there were by amplifying reference gene primers. Generated by immunoSEQ multiplex PCR, the TCRdb table keeps only in-frame clones and is missing some. The V and J calls and clone size come from that table; D and trimming were worked out from the DNA. The data contain more than 30,000 clones, around 90% of them singletons. The chain is built from TRBV13 and TRBJ2-7; 8 bases map to TRBD2. The source is a woman in her thirties or forties with active or convalescent COVID-19. Sample: peripheral blood. CDR3 in amino acids: CASSLGLGFREQYF. The CDR3 nucleotides are TGTGCCAGCAGCTTGGGACTAGGGTTTAGGGAGCAGTACTTC. Variable domain in full (rest from reference TRBV13 and TRBJ2-7): AAGVIQSPRHLIKEKRETATLKCYPIPRHDTVYWYQQGPGQDPQFLISFYEKMQSDKGSIPDRFSAQQFSDYHSELNMSSLELGDSALYFCASSLGLGFREQYFGPGTRLTVT.